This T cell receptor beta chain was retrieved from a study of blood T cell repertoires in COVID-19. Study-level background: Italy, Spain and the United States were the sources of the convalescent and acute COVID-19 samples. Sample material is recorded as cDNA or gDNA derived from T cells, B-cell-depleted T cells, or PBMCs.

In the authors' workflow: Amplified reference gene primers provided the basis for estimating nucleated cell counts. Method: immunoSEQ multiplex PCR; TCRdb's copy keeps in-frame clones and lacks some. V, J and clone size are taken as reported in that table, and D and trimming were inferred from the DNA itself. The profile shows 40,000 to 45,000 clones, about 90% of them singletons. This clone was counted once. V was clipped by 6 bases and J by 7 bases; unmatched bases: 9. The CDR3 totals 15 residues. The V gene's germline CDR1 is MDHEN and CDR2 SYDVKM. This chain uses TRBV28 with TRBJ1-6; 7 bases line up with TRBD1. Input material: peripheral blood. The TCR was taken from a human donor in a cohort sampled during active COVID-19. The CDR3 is CASSSGTATNSPLHF. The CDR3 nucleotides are TGTGCCAGCAGCTCGGGGACAGCTACGAATTCACCCCTCCACTTT.